The present entry profiles one T cell receptor (beta chain) with its context. The CDR3 runs 15 residues. CDR1 is SGHTS and CDR2 is YDEGEE in the germline V gene. Trimming removed 1 base from V and 1 base from J, with 11 bases in between. The entry originates in a study of cytomegalovirus exposure and HLA in healthy donors. A multiplex PCR was run with 60 Vbeta primers and 13 Jbeta primers. Clones were read by immunoSEQ multiplex PCR, and TCRdb kept only the in-frame ones, dropping some. The data contain about 170,000 clones, approximately 80% of them singletons. The sample taken for sequencing was PBMCs. The receptor was isolated from a female donor in good health and CMV-seronegative. The V and J genes are TRBV5-8 and TRBJ1-1; D may be TRBD1 (5 bases). Here the CDR3 reads CASSLLGLGNTEAFF. The CDR3 nucleotides are TGTGCCAGCAGCTTGCTGGGGCTTGGGAACACTGAAGCTTTCTTT. Filled out from reference TRBV5-8 and TRBJ1-1, the complete variable domain reads EAGVTQSPTHLIKTRGQQATLRCSPISGHTSVYWYQQALGLGLQFLLWYDEGEERNRGNFPPRFSGRQFPNYSSELNVNALELEDSALYLCASSLLGLGNTEAFFGQGTRLTVV.